This TCR beta chain stems from a study of identifying expanded T cells in peripheral blood. On this clone: Antigen: not known.

Collection occurred without any documented infections or immune events in donors. TCRdb's copy holds only in-frame clones and misses some; the assay was immunoSEQ multiplex PCR. The table shows more than 65,000 clones, with about 89% occurring only once. Regarding the study as a whole: Over approximately two and four weeks, about 15 and 19 clones changed, versus 1.2 between replicates. Clone count variance between roughly 2-week samples rose with total template count.

The length of the CDR3 is 15 residues. V was clipped by 4 bases and J by 5 bases; unmatched bases: 11. Germline-derived CDR1 and CDR2 are SGHRS and YFSETQ. V is TRBV5-1 and J is TRBJ2-5; 7 bases are a match to TRBD1. The clonotype originates from a person aged 18 to 75 in good health. The sample consisted of blood. The CDR3 reads CASSQGQAEGETQYF. In nucleotides, the CDR3 is TGCGCCAGCAGCCAAGGACAGGCCGAGGGGGAGACCCAGTACTTC.